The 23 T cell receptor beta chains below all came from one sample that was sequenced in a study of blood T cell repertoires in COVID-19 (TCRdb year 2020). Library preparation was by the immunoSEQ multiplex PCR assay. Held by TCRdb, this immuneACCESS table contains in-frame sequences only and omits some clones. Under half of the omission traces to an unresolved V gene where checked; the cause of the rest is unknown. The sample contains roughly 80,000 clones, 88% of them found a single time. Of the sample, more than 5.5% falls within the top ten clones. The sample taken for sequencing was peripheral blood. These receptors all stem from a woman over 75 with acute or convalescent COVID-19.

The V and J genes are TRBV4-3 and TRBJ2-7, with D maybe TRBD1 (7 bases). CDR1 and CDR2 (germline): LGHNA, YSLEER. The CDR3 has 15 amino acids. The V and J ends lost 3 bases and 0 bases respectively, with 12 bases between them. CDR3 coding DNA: TGCGCCAGCAGCCAGCACAGGGGACTCTCCTACGAGCAGTACTTC. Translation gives CASSQHRGLSYEQYF.

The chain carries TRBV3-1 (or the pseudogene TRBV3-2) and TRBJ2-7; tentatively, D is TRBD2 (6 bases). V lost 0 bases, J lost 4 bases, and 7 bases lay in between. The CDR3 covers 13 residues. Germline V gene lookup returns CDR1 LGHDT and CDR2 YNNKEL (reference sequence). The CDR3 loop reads CASSQEGGYEQYF. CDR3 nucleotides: TGTGCCAGCAGCCAAGAGGGGGGTTACGAGCAGTACTTC.

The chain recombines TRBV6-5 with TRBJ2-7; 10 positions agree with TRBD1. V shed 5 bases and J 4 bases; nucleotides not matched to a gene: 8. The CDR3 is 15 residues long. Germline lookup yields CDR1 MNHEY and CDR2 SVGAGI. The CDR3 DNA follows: TGTGCCAGCAGTAAATCCGGGACAGGGGCGTACGAGCAGTACTTC. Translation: CASSKSGTGAYEQYF.

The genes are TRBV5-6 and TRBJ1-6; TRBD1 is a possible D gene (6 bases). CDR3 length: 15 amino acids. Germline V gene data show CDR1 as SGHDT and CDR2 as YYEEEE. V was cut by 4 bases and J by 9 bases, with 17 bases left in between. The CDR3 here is CASSLQQGFGSPLHF. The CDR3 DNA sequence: TGTGCCAGCAGCCTCCAGCAGGGGTTCGGTTCACCCCTCCACTTT.

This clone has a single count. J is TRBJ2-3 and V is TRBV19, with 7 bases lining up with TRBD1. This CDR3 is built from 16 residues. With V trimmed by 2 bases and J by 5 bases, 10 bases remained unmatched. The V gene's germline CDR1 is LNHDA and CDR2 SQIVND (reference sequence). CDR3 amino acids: CASSISTSPGGDTQYF. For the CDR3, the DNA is TGTGCCAGTAGTATATCCACTAGTCCAGGGGGAGATACGCAGTATTTT.

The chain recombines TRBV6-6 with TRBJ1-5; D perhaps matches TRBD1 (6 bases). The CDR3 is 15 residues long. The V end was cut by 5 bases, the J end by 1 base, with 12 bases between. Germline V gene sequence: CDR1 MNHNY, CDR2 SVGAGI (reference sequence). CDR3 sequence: CASSPGTRSNQPQHF. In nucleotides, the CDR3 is TGTGCCAGCAGTCCCGGGACACGGAGCAATCAGCCCCAGCATTTT.

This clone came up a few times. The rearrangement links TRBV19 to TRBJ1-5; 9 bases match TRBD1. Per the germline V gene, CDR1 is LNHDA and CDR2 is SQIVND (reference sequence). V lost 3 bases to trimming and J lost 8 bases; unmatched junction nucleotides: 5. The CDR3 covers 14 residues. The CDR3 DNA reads TGTGCCAGTAGTATGGGACAGGGTTATGAGCCCCAGCATTTT. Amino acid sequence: CASSMGQGYEPQHF.

The CDR3 coding sequence is TGTGCCAGCAGCTTGTTCGACAGCCGGGGAGGAGAGACCCAGTACTTC. It codes for CASSLFDSRGGETQYF. The chain uses TRBV11-2 and TRBJ2-5, with D perhaps TRBD2 (6 bases). From germline, CDR1 is SGHAT and CDR2 FQNNGV. The CDR3 spans 16 residues. V gave up 3 bases and J gave up 4 bases, with 18 bases separating them.

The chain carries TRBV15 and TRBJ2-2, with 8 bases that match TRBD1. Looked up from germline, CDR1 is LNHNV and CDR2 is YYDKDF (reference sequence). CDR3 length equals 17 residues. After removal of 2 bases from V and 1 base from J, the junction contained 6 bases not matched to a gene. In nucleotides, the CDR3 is TGTGCCACCAGCAGATCCCCCGGGACAGGGAACACCGGGGAGCTGTTTTTT. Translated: CATSRSPGTGNTGELFF.

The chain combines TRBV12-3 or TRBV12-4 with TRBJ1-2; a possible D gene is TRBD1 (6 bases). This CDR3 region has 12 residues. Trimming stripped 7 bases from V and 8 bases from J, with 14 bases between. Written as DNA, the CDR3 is TGTGCCAGCACCCCTCGACAGGTAGGCTACACCTTC. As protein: CASTPRQVGYTF.

The CDR3 here is CASGGKGGSEKLFF. CDR3 coding DNA: TGTGCCAGCGGGGGGAAAGGAGGGAGTGAAAAACTGTTTTTT. V usage is TRBV6-5 and J usage is TRBJ1-4, with D possibly matching TRBD1 (5 bases). Between the trimmed V and J ends, which lost 8 bases and 7 bases, there was a span of 17 bases. The germline V gene encodes CDR1 MNHEY and CDR2 SVGAGI. CDR3 size: 14 residues.

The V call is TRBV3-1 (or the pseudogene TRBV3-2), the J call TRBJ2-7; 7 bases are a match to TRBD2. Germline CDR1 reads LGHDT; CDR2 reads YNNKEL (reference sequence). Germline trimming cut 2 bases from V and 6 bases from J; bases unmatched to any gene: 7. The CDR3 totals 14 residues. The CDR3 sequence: CASSQNPGGPEQYF. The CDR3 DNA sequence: TGTGCCAGCAGCCAAAACCCGGGAGGACCCGAGCAGTACTTC.

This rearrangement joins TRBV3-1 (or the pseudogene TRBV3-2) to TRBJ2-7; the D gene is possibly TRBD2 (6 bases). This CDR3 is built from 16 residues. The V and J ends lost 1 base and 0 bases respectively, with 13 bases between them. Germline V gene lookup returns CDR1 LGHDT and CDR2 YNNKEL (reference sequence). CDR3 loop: CASSQVMGGASYEQYF. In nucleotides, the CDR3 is TGTGCCAGCAGCCAAGTCATGGGAGGAGCCTCCTACGAGCAGTACTTC.

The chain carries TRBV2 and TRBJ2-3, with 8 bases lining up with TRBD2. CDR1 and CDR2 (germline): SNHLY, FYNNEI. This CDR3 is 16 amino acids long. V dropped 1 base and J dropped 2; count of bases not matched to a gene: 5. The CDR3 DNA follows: TGTGCCAGCAGTGAAGGAGCGGGGGCCAACACAGATACGCAGTATTTT. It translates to CASSEGAGANTDTQYF.

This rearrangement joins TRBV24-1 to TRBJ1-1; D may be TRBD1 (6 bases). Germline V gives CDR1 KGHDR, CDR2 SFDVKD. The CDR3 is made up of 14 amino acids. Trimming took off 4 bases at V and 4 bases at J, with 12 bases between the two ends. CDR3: CATSDKQGITEAFF. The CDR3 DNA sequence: TGTGCCACCAGTGACAAACAGGGAATCACTGAAGCTTTCTTT.

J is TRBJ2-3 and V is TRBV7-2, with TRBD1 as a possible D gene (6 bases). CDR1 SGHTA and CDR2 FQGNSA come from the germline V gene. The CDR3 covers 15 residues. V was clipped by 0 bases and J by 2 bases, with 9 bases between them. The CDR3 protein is CASSLAPGVTDTQYF. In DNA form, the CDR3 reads TGTGCCAGCAGCTTAGCGCCAGGGGTCACAGATACGCAGTATTTT.

The CDR3 sequence is CASSYPTGGANTGELFF. The CDR3 DNA is TGTGCCAGCAGTTACCCTACAGGGGGGGCGAACACCGGGGAGCTGTTTTTT. The J gene is TRBJ2-2, the V gene TRBV6-2 or TRBV6-3; a possible D gene is TRBD1 (8 bases). This CDR3 has 17 amino acids. Germline assignment: CDR1 MNHEY and CDR2 SVGEGT. The ends were cut back, 2 bases at V and 0 bases at J, with 13 bases in the middle.

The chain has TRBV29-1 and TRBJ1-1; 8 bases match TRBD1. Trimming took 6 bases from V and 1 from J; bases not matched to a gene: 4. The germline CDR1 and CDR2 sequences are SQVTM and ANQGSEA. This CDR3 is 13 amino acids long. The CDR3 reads CSVRTGTNTEAFF. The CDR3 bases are TGCAGCGTCCGGACAGGGACGAACACTGAAGCTTTCTTT. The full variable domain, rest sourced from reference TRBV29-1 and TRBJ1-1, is SAVISQKPSRDICQRGTSLTIQCQVDSQVTMMFWYRQQPGQSLTLIATANQGSEATYESGFVIDKFPISRPNLTFSTLTVSNMSPEDSSIYLCSVRTGTNTEAFFGQGTRLTVV.

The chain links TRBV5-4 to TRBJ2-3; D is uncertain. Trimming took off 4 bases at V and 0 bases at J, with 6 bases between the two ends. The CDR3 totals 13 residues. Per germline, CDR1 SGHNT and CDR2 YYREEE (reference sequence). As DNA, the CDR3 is TGTGCCAGCAGCCCCCCTAGCACAGATACGCAGTATTTT. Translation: CASSPPSTDTQYF.

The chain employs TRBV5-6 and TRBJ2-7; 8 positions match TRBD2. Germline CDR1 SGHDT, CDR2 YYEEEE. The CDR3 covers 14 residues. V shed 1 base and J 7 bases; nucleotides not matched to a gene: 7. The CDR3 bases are TGTGCCAGCAGCTTGCCCGAGGCGGGGGGAGAGCAGTACTTC. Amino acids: CASSLPEAGGEQYF.

The CDR3 bases are TGTGCCAGCAGCTTGGGGGGACCCCGGGACACGGGCACTGAAGCTTTCTTT. This gives the protein CASSLGGPRDTGTEAFF. The genes are TRBV5-6 and TRBJ1-1; D is perhaps TRBD1 (6 bases). The V gene lost 0 bases and the J gene lost 4 bases, with 19 bases spanning the gap. CDR3 length: 17 residues. Germline lookup yields CDR1 SGHDT and CDR2 YYEEEE.

In DNA form, the CDR3 reads TGTGCCAGCAGCTCCACTAGGGGGGAGACCCAGTACTTC. Amino acid sequence: CASSSTRGETQYF. The rearrangement joins TRBV3-1 (or the pseudogene TRBV3-2) to TRBJ2-5; weak D call: TRBD1 (6 bases). The CDR3 loop spans 13 amino acids. V lost 5 bases and J 5 bases, leaving 12 bases between the germline ends. Per germline, CDR1 LGHDT and CDR2 YNNKEL (reference sequence).

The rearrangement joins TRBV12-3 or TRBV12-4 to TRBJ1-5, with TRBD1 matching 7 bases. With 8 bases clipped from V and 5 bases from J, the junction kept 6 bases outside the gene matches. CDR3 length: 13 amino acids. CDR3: CASLLTGDQPQHF. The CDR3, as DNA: TGTGCCAGCTTACTTACAGGGGATCAGCCCCAGCATTTT.